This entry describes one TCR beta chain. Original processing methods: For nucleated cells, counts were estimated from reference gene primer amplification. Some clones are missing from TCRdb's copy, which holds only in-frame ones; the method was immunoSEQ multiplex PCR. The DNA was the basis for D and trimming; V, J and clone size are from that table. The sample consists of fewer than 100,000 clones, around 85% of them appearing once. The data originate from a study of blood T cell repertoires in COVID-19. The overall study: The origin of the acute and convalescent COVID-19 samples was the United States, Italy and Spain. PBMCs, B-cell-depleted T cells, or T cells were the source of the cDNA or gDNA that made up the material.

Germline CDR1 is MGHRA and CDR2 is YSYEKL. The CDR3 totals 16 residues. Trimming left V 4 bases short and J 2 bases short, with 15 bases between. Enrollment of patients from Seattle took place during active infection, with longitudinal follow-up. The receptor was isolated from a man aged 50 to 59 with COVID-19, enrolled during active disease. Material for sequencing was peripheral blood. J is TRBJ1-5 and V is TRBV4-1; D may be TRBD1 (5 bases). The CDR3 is CASSPQETSGNQPQHF. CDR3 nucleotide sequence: TGCGCCAGCAGCCCACAGGAGACGTCCGGCAATCAGCCCCAGCATTTT.